This is a list of T cell receptor beta chains from one sample in a study of T cells in Graves' hyperthyroidism and ophthalmopathy. TCRdb itself ran the multiplex PCR reads through MiXCR, one entry per CDR3 protein. The repertoire holds roughly 300,000 distinct CDR3 sequences, roughly 13% seen once, with 20% to 25% in the top ten. Sequencing used blood. The origin of the receptors is a woman aged 25 to 39 with Graves' hyperthyroidism. CDR3s include the opening cysteine and the closing phenylalanine or tryptophan. D genes are given only for firm matches. Clone size is shown for a subset of rows, as once, few, many or a class of expanded clone.

D gene	V gene	J gene	clone size	CDR3 length	CDR3 DNA	CDR3 protein
-	TRBV7-9	TRBJ1-2	few	15	TGTGCCAGCAGCTTAGGGGACCTTCTCCGGGATGGCTACACCTTC	CASSLGDLLRDGYTF
-	TRBV25-1	TRBJ2-7	few	13	TGTGCCAGCAACCAGGGGGCGGGGGACGAGCAGTACTTC	CASNQGAGDEQYF
-	TRBV2	TRBJ2-2	-	15	TGTGCCAGCAGTGGTCTAGTAGGAGTCTCCGGGGAGCTGTTTTTT	CASSGLVGVSGELFF
-	TRBV6-1	TRBJ2-3	-	15	TGTGCCAGCGACGGGATCCGCGTAGGTTCAGATACGCAGTATTTT	CASDGIRVGSDTQYF
TRBD1	TRBV29-1	TRBJ1-1	many	14	TGCAGCGTGACAGGGGGCAGCGGGAACACTGAAGCTTTCTTT	CSVTGGSGNTEAFF
TRBD2	TRBV2	TRBJ2-1	many	17	TGTGCCAGCAGTGACACACTAGCGGGAGGGAGCTACAATGAGCAGTTCTTC	CASSDTLAGGSYNEQFF
-	TRBV5-6	TRBJ1-1	many	13	TGTGCCAGCAGCTTATGGCAGAACACTGAAGCTTTCTTT	CASSLWQNTEAFF
-	TRBV18	TRBJ2-7	few	15	TGTGCCAGCTCACCCCTCGGGACTGCTTCCTACGAGCAGTACTTC	CASSPLGTASYEQYF
TRBD2	TRBV15	TRBJ2-7	-	14	TGTGCCACCAGGTTCCTAGCGGAGTCCTACGAGCAGTACTTC	CATRFLAESYEQYF
-	TRBV19	TRBJ2-1	-	15	TGTGCCAGTAGTCCCCAGCGGCCGTCCTACAATGAGCAGTTCTTC	CASSPQRPSYNEQFF
-	TRBV24-1	TRBJ1-2	many	15	TGTGCCACCAGTGAGGCAGGGAGAGACAACTATGGCTACACCTTC	CATSEAGRDNYGYTF
-	TRBV4-1	TRBJ1-1	-	15	TGCGCCAGCAGCCAAGAGGGGTCCTTTATCACTGAAGCTTTCTTT	CASSQEGSFITEAFF
TRBD2	TRBV7-3	TRBJ2-1	few	15	TGTGCCAGCAGCCTTTCGGGAGGATTGAACAATGAGCAGTTCTTC	CASSLSGGLNNEQFF
-	TRBV6-1	TRBJ2-1	-	15	TGTGCCAGCACCACGAACGGCGGGACCAAAAATGAGCAGTTCTTC	CASTTNGGTKNEQFF
-	TRBV20-1	TRBJ1-4	-	12	TGCAGTGCTAGAGATATGAATGAAAAACTGTTTTTT	CSARDMNEKLFF
-	TRBV9	TRBJ1-6	few	14	TGTGCCAGCAGCGACGAAGATATGGCTTCACCCCTCCACTTT	CASSDEDMASPLHF
-	TRBV7-8	TRBJ2-2	many	15	TGTGCCAGCAGGGCCAGTGGGGCAAACACCGGGGAGCTGTTTTTT	CASRASGANTGELFF
TRBD2	TRBV3-1	TRBJ2-7	few	16	TGTGCCAGCAGCCAAGTCATAACGGGAGGGCCGAGGGAGCAGTACTTC	CASSQVITGGPREQYF
-	TRBV20-1	TRBJ2-3	many	13	TGCAGTGCTAGAGATCTCCTCACAGATACGCAGTATTTT	CSARDLLTDTQYF
TRBD1	TRBV20-1	TRBJ1-5	-	16	TGCAGTTCAAAAACCGGGACAGGGGGCGTGGGACAGCCCCAGCATTTT	CSSKTGTGGVGQPQHF